This TCR beta chain was obtained from a study of blood T cell repertoires in COVID-19. Study-wide background: T cells, B-cell-depleted T cells, or PBMCs provided the cDNA or gDNA that served as material.

V was trimmed by 4 bases and J by 2 bases, leaving 9 bases between them. CDR1 and CDR2 from the germline V gene are MNHEY and SMNVEV (reference sequence). The length of the CDR3 is 13 residues. Those who participated ranged in age from about 18 to 89 years and resided in roughly 26 US areas. Membership in each cohort depended on participant-reported clinical history. As handled by the study authors: Quantification of nucleated cells was approximated via reference gene primer amplification. Method: immunoSEQ multiplex PCR; TCRdb's copy keeps in-frame clones and lacks some. D and trimming were read from the DNA, whereas the V and J calls and clone size are those reported in that table. The sample lists about 270,000 clones, 85% to 90% occurring once.

The material sequenced was PBMCs or T cells enriched from blood (not recorded which). The clonotype originates from a woman in her late teens or twenties who had recovered from COVID-19. The chain carries TRBV27 and TRBJ2-7; D uncertain. In DNA form, the CDR3 reads TGTGCCAGCAGTTGGAATCGGGCCTACGAGCAGTACTTC. It codes for CASSWNRAYEQYF.